These 15 T cell receptor beta chains were sequenced from one sample in a study of control samples from healthy donors and cancer patients. Generated by immunoSEQ multiplex PCR, the TCRdb table keeps only in-frame clones and is missing some. The table has some 130,000 clones, around 90% seen once. Sequenced: blood. These receptors originate from a man aged 18 to 30 in good health.

About this clone: The junction differs from germline at one of its ends, possibly a read error. The V gene is TRBV5-1, the J gene TRBJ2-3; TRBD2 is a possible D gene (7 bases). Per the germline V gene, CDR1 is SGHRS and CDR2 is YFSETQ. The CDR3 has 16 residues. Here the CDR3 DNA reads TGCGCCGGCAGCTTGGGCACGGGGGGCCCCACAGATACGCAGTATTTT. Its protein product is CAGSLGTGGPTDTQYF.

V usage is TRBV30 and J usage is TRBJ2-1; 9 bases line up with TRBD2. J lost 4 bases, V lost 0 bases, and 10 bases had no gene match. CDR1 is GTSNPN, CDR2 SVGIG, per germline (reference sequence). The CDR3 loop spans 17 amino acids. The CDR3 protein is CAWSVGLAGPSYNEQFF. The CDR3 DNA follows: TGTGCCTGGAGTGTAGGGCTAGCGGGGCCCTCTTACAATGAGCAGTTCTTC.

The rearrangement joins TRBV6-1 to TRBJ1-1, with D tentatively TRBD1 (5 bases). Germline CDR1 MNHNS, CDR2 SASEGT. V lost 1 base and J lost 5, with 11 bases in between. CDR3 length: 14 residues. CDR3 coding DNA: TGTGCCAGCAGTGAAGTTGAGTACAGGACTGAAGCTTTCTTT. It specifies CASSEVEYRTEAFF.

The chain has TRBV19 and TRBJ2-5; 7 bases map to TRBD2. The CDR3 has 15 residues. V shed 1 base and J 4 bases; nucleotides not matched to a gene: 6. Per germline, CDR1 LNHDA and CDR2 SQIVND (reference sequence). This CDR3 reads CASSIGGAGVETQYF. CDR3 nucleotide sequence: TGTGCCAGTAGTATAGGAGGCGCGGGGGTAGAGACCCAGTACTTC. Supplemented by reference TRBV19 and TRBJ2-5, the full variable domain reads DGGITQSPKYLFRKEGQNVTLSCEQNLNHDAMYWYRQDPGQGLRLIYYSQIVNDFQKGDIAEGYSVSREKKESFPLTVTSAQKNPTAFYLCASSIGGAGVETQYFGPGTRLLVL.

CDR3 residues: CASTPTTHSYEQYF. The CDR3 nucleotides are TGTGCCAGTACCCCGACAACCCACTCCTACGAGCAGTACTTC. J is TRBJ2-7 and V is TRBV19; the D is unclear. V lost 7 bases, J lost 0 bases, and 13 bases lay in between. This CDR3 is 14 amino acids long. The V gene's germline CDR1 is LNHDA and CDR2 SQIVND (reference sequence).

The chain uses TRBV13 and TRBJ2-7; 10 nucleotides match TRBD1. The CDR3 length is 20 residues. V trimming: 5 bases; J trimming: 2 bases; junction bases outside the gene matches: 21. Germline V gene lookup returns CDR1 PRHDT and CDR2 FYEKMQ (reference sequence). Here the CDR3 reads CASSTDGPLNGTGDTYEQYF. The CDR3 nucleotides read TGTGCCAGCAGCACTGATGGTCCGTTAAATGGGACAGGGGATACCTACGAGCAGTACTTC.

The chain employs TRBV5-1 and TRBJ1-2; no reliable D call. Germline CDR1 is SGHRS and CDR2 is YFSETQ. The CDR3 is 14 amino acids. The germline V and J ends were trimmed by 0 bases and 4 bases, with 10 bases remaining between them. The chain's CDR3 is CASSLDPTSYGYTF. The CDR3, as DNA: TGCGCCAGCAGCTTGGATCCCACTAGCTATGGCTACACCTTC.

As concerns this clone: The sample has other DNA sequences that encode this CDR3 too. This sequence joins TRBV12-3 or TRBV12-4 and TRBJ2-7; D not resolved. This CDR3 is 12 amino acids long. The germline V and J ends were trimmed by 5 bases and 0 bases, with 5 bases remaining between them. The CDR3 is CASSPSSYEQYF. In DNA, the CDR3 is TGTGCCAGCAGTCCCAGCTCCTACGAGCAGTACTTC.

The V and J genes are TRBV6-1 and TRBJ2-7; either TRBD1 or TRBD2 may fit D (5 bases each). CDR3 length equals 12 residues. V lost 3 bases and J 7 bases, leaving 10 bases between the germline ends. Germline V gene data show CDR1 as MNHNS and CDR2 as SASEGT. Written as DNA, the CDR3 is TGTGCCAGCAGTGAGGGACCGGGAGAGCAGTACTTC. Protein: CASSEGPGEQYF.

The chain couples TRBV7-9 to TRBJ2-3; TRBD2 matches at 11 bases. Germline V CDR1 and CDR2: SEHNR, FQNEAQ (reference sequence). The CDR3 has 16 residues. The junction had 6 bases not matched to a gene; V was cut back by 5 bases and J by 2 bases. The CDR3 DNA is TGTGCCAGCAGCCTAGGTAGCGGGGGGGCCACAGATACGCAGTATTTT. Translated, it gives CASSLGSGGATDTQYF.

The chain uses TRBV5-1 and TRBJ2-2, with TRBD1 matching 7 bases. The V gene's germline CDR1 is SGHRS and CDR2 YFSETQ. Trimming at V came to 2 bases and at J to 0 bases, leaving 16 bases not matched to a gene. CDR3 length: 20 residues. The CDR3 nucleotides are TGCGCCAGCAGCTTTTGGGTAGCGATGGGACAGCCGACGAACACCGGGGAGCTGTTTTTT. Amino acids: CASSFWVAMGQPTNTGELFF.

The CDR3 loop is CASSTGTKETQYF. The CDR3 DNA is TGTGCCAGCTCAACCGGGACAAAAGAGACCCAGTACTTC. V and J are TRBV18 and TRBJ2-5; D perhaps matches TRBD1 (6 bases). This CDR3 region has 13 residues. Germline assignment: CDR1 KGHSH and CDR2 LQKENI. Trimming left V 5 bases short and J 3 bases short, with 10 bases between.

Concerning this clone: One junction end does not reproduce the germline sequence, and a read error may be involved. This chain uses TRBV3-1 (or the pseudogene TRBV3-2) with TRBJ2-5; TRBD2 agrees at 14 bases. Germline CDR1 and CDR2: LGHDT and YNNKEL (reference sequence). This CDR3 region has 13 residues. The chain's CDR3 is CASSQGGLAGAHF. CDR3 DNA sequence: TGTGCCAGCAGCCAAGGGGGACTAGCGGGGGCACACTTC.

The chain links TRBV6-1 to TRBJ1-1; TRBD1 matches 7 bases. Trimming at V came to 1 base and at J to 1 base, leaving 0 bases not matched to a gene. The germline V gene has CDR1 MNHNS and CDR2 SASEGT. The CDR3 runs to 14 residues. This chain's CDR3 is CASSEDRGNTEAFF. In DNA, the CDR3 is TGTGCCAGCAGTGAAGACAGGGGGAACACTGAAGCTTTCTTT.

The CDR3: CASSLGTAGGEQYF. In nucleotides, the CDR3 is TGTGCCAGCAGCCTGGGGACAGCAGGCGGCGAGCAGTACTTC. This chain joins TRBV3-1 (or the pseudogene TRBV3-2) and TRBJ2-7; the match to TRBD1 covers 7 bases. This CDR3 has 14 amino acids. V shed 4 bases and J 6 bases; nucleotides not matched to a gene: 9. Germline CDR1 and CDR2: LGHDT and YNNKEL (reference sequence).